This T cell receptor beta chain stems from a study of synovial regulatory T cells in juvenile arthritis. The length of the CDR3 is 14 residues. The protein alone is recorded here. Germline V CDR1 and CDR2: SGHNT, YYREEE (reference sequence). Assay used: immunoSEQ multiplex PCR; TCRdb lists only in-frame clones, some missing. The sample has 1,500 or so clones. Its frequency marks this clone as medium-sized. Each patient with active arthritis gave synovial fluid along with matched peripheral blood. Median age around 12 years (roughly 2.3-25); median disease duration 7 years (0.2-19.1). This clonotype was sampled from a donor aged 2-35 years with juvenile idiopathic arthritis. The chain employs TRBV5-4 and TRBJ2-6. The sequenced sample consisted of Treg cells from the synovium. The CDR3 spells CASSLGDGANVLTF.